This T cell receptor beta chain was identified during a study of Graves' ophthalmopathy and Graves' hyperthyroidism. Per germline, CDR1 SQVTM and CDR2 ANQGSEA. This CDR3 contains 14 residues. Study-level findings and limits: The majority of expanded thyroid clonotypes above 0.001 frequency also occurred in blood.

The authors amplified TCR beta CDR3 regions from RNA transcripts. Second-round multiplex PCR followed a first-round RT-PCR using HTBI primers. TCRdb itself ran the multiplex PCR reads through MiXCR, one entry per CDR3 protein. The sample gives about 240,000 distinct CDR3 sequences, around 45% of which show up once; approximately 51% is in the top ten. Points on this clonotype: Antigen unknown. A read error may account for a junction end that differs from germline.

Orbital computed tomography, thyroid ultrasound, TRAb, serum thyroxine and clinical symptoms formed the basis of diagnosis. As the starting material, over 9.5 ml of fresh peripheral blood yielded the PBMCs. This TCR came from an adult man with Graves' ophthalmopathy. The source material was peripheral blood. The chain has TRBV29-1 and TRBJ2-2; TRBD1 is a possible D gene (5 bases). The CDR3 DNA reads as TGCAGCGTTGAGGCTGGGTCGGACACCGAGGAGCTGTTTTTT. This gives the protein CSVEAGSDTEELFF.